What follows are 7 T cell receptor beta chains derived from one specimen sequenced in a study of T cell responses to AZD1222 COVID-19 vaccine. Some clones are missing from TCRdb's copy, which holds only in-frame ones; the method was immunoSEQ multiplex PCR. The sample shows some 31,000 clones, around 78% of them seen only once. The specimen was peripheral blood, collected 28 days after the second AZD1222 dose. The receptor set was obtained from an adult who received the AZD1222 COVID-19 vaccine.

This chain uses TRBV3-1 (or the pseudogene TRBV3-2) with TRBJ2-7; D not resolved. Germline CDR1 is LGHDT and CDR2 is YNNKEL (reference sequence). V was trimmed by 6 bases and J by 6 bases, leaving 12 bases between them. The CDR3 is made up of 12 amino acids. The CDR3 loop reads CASSILRSEQYF. In DNA form, the CDR3 reads TGTGCCAGCAGTATACTCCGTTCCGAGCAGTACTTC.

The chain combines TRBV28 with TRBJ2-7; 7 bases align to TRBD2. Germline V gives CDR1 MDHEN, CDR2 SYDVKM. CDR3 size: 14 residues. J lost 5 bases, V lost 7 bases, and 11 bases had no gene match. The CDR3 sequence: CASTQNWGGNEQYF. In DNA, the CDR3 is TGTGCCAGCACCCAAAACTGGGGGGGGAACGAGCAGTACTTC.

The V gene is TRBV7-2, the J gene TRBJ1-6; no definite D call. The CDR3 has 13 amino acids. The germline V gene encodes CDR1 SGHTA and CDR2 FQGNSA. The germline V and J ends were trimmed by 6 bases and 8 bases, with 11 bases remaining between them. CDR3 loop: CASSSDADSPLHF. CDR3 DNA sequence: TGTGCCAGCAGTTCAGACGCGGATTCACCCCTCCACTTT. The variable domain in full, with the rest retrieved from reference TRBV7-2 and TRBJ1-6, is GAGVSQSPSNKVTEKGKDVELRCDPISGHTALYWYRQSLGQGLEFLIYFQGNSAPDKSGLPSDRFSAERTGGSVSTLTIQRTQQEDSAVYLCASSSDADSPLHFGNGTRLTVT.

The chain carries TRBV7-2 and TRBJ2-1; the match to TRBD2 covers 7 bases. The junction had 11 bases not matched to a gene; V was cut back by 7 bases and J by 2 bases. The CDR3 is 16 residues long. Germline V gene lookup returns CDR1 SGHTA and CDR2 FQGNSA. The CDR3 region has the DNA TGTGCCAGCACACTTTTTTTAGCGGGCCCCTACAATGAGCAGTTCTTC. This gives the protein CASTLFLAGPYNEQFF.

The rearrangement joins TRBV7-8 to TRBJ1-2; D might be TRBD1 (5 bases). Per germline, CDR1 SGHVS and CDR2 FQNEAQ. The CDR3 covers 14 residues. Trimming removed 5 bases from V and 6 bases from J, with 16 bases in between. The CDR3 region is CASSLVPQGHGYTF. The CDR3 DNA reads TGTGCCAGCAGCCTAGTGCCCCAGGGTCATGGCTACACCTTC.

The rearrangement uses TRBV7-9 and TRBJ2-7; 7 bases agree with TRBD2. The CDR3 consists of 15 residues. After removal of 5 bases from V and 5 bases from J, the junction contained 12 bases not matched to a gene. Germline-derived CDR1 and CDR2 are SEHNR and FQNEAQ (reference sequence). The CDR3 bases are TGTGCCAGCAGCCCTAAGCGGGGAGTGTCTGACGAGCAGTACTTC. Protein sequence: CASSPKRGVSDEQYF. Based on the CDR3 plus reference TRBV7-9 and TRBJ2-7, the full variable domain is DTGVSQNPRHKITKRGQNVTFRCDPISEHNRLYWYRQTLGQGPEFLTYFQNEAQLEKSRLLSDRFSAERPKGSFSTLEIQRTEQGDSAMYLCASSPKRGVSDEQYFGPGTRLTVT.

The table lists this clone with a few counts. The V and J genes are TRBV19 and TRBJ2-7, with 8 bases matching TRBD1. The CDR3 extends over 13 amino acids. After removal of 5 bases from V and 9 bases from J, the junction contained 9 bases not matched to a gene. The V gene's germline CDR1 is LNHDA and CDR2 SQIVND (reference sequence). CDR3 nucleotide sequence: TGTGCCAGTAGTCCAGGACAGGGTTCGATGCAGTACGTC. Translation gives CASSPGQGSMQYV.